Listed below are T cell receptor beta chains from one sample, sequenced in a study of shared clonotypes between healthy human individuals. TCRdb's table, derived via immunoSEQ multiplex PCR, lists solely in-frame clones and lacks some. The sample carries around 330,000 clones, around two thirds recorded once. The sequencing sample was made of memory CD4+ T cells sorted from blood. The receptors come from a young man in good health. Each CDR3 is given with its conserved first and last residue. The D gene is left open where the match is weak. Clone size is shown for a subset of rows, as once, few, many or a class of expanded clone.

d_gene: .; j_gene: TRBJ2-3; abundance: .; v_gene: TRBV6-6; CDR3nt: TGTGCCAGCAGTGGCACCACAGATACGCAGTATTTT; CDR3aa: CASSGTTDTQYF
d_gene: TRBD2; j_gene: TRBJ2-5; abundance: once; v_gene: TRBV11-2; CDR3nt: TGTGCCAGCAGCTTAGATCCTAGCGGGCAAGAGACCCAGTACTTC; CDR3aa: CASSLDPSGQETQYF
d_gene: .; j_gene: TRBJ2-2; abundance: .; v_gene: TRBV9; CDR3nt: TGTGCCAGCAGCGTAAGAGGCGGCAGCCTACGAGGGACCGGGGAGCTGTTTTTT; CDR3aa: CASSVRGGSLRGTGELFF
d_gene: TRBD1; j_gene: TRBJ2-1; abundance: once; v_gene: TRBV19; CDR3nt: TGTGCCAGTAGTATCCGGACAGGAAACAATGAGCAGTTCTTC; CDR3aa: CASSIRTGNNEQFF
d_gene: TRBD2; j_gene: TRBJ2-5; abundance: once; v_gene: TRBV15; CDR3nt: TGTGCCACCAGCAGTAGCGGGACTAGCGGGGAGACCCAGTACTTC; CDR3aa: CATSSSGTSGETQYF
d_gene: .; j_gene: TRBJ1-2; abundance: .; v_gene: TRBV19; CDR3nt: TGTGCCAGTAGTACAGATTTGATGGACTATGGCTACACCTTC; CDR3aa: CASSTDLMDYGYTF
d_gene: .; j_gene: TRBJ1-5; abundance: .; v_gene: TRBV28; CDR3nt: TGTGCCAGCAGTCCCGCAGGGGCAAATCAGCCCCAGCATTTT; CDR3aa: CASSPAGANQPQHF
d_gene: .; j_gene: TRBJ2-7; abundance: .; v_gene: TRBV19; CDR3nt: TGTGCCAGTATTGGGGCAGACCGAGGTGAGCAGTACTTC; CDR3aa: CASIGADRGEQYF
d_gene: .; j_gene: TRBJ1-2; abundance: .; v_gene: TRBV10-1; CDR3nt: TGCGCCAGCAGTGAGTCAGGGTATGGCTACACCTTC; CDR3aa: CASSESGYGYTF
d_gene: .; j_gene: TRBJ2-4; abundance: .; v_gene: TRBV27; CDR3nt: TGTGCCAGCAGTTGGCGTGGGGACATTCAGTACTTC; CDR3aa: CASSWRGDIQYF
d_gene: TRBD2; j_gene: TRBJ2-1; abundance: .; v_gene: TRBV29-1; CDR3nt: TGCAGCGCTGGGCCAGCGGGAGGAGAGCAGTTCTTC; CDR3aa: CSAGPAGGEQFF
d_gene: .; j_gene: TRBJ2-2; abundance: .; v_gene: TRBV25-1; CDR3nt: TGTGCCAGCAGGGCACCCCGATTGGGGACCGGGGAGCTGTTTTTT; CDR3aa: CASRAPRLGTGELFF
d_gene: .; j_gene: TRBJ2-5; abundance: .; v_gene: TRBV11-3; CDR3nt: TGTGCCAGCAGCAACAGCGCAGGGGAGACCCAGTACTTC; CDR3aa: CASSNSAGETQYF
d_gene: .; j_gene: TRBJ2-1; abundance: .; v_gene: TRBV19; CDR3nt: TGTGCCAGTAGTCTGGGAGGGGGAAGCTACAATGAGCAGTTCTTC; CDR3aa: CASSLGGGSYNEQFF
d_gene: .; j_gene: TRBJ1-1; abundance: .; v_gene: TRBV18; CDR3nt: TGTGCCAGCTCACCAATGTCAGTACTGAACACTGAAGCTTTCTTT; CDR3aa: CASSPMSVLNTEAFF
d_gene: .; j_gene: TRBJ2-7; abundance: .; v_gene: TRBV6-1; CDR3nt: TGTGCCAGCAGTGCGGTGGGCAGGGGTGCAGGGGAGCAGTACTTC; CDR3aa: CASSAVGRGAGEQYF
d_gene: TRBD2; j_gene: TRBJ2-7; abundance: .; v_gene: TRBV10-3; CDR3nt: TGTGCCATCAGTGAGGGTCCGGGACGGGGGACTAACAACTACGAGCAGTACTTC; CDR3aa: CAISEGPGRGTNNYEQYF
d_gene: TRBD1; j_gene: TRBJ2-3; abundance: .; v_gene: TRBV12-5; CDR3nt: TGTGCTAGTGGTTCAGGACAGGGGTCGGATACGCAGTATTTT; CDR3aa: CASGSGQGSDTQYF
d_gene: .; j_gene: TRBJ2-1; abundance: once; v_gene: TRBV12-5; CDR3nt: TGTGCTAGTGCCCCTAGGGGGTCTTCCTACAATGAGCAGTTCTTC; CDR3aa: CASAPRGSSYNEQFF
d_gene: .; j_gene: TRBJ1-3; abundance: once; v_gene: TRBV5-4; CDR3nt: TGTGCCAGCAGCTTGTCTACGGGCGCGGGAAACACCATATATTTT; CDR3aa: CASSLSTGAGNTIYF
d_gene: TRBD2; j_gene: TRBJ2-7; abundance: few; v_gene: TRBV9; CDR3nt: TGTGCCAGCAGCCCCAGCGGGAGCCACGAGCAGTACTTC; CDR3aa: CASSPSGSHEQYF
d_gene: .; j_gene: TRBJ2-7; abundance: .; v_gene: TRBV6-5; CDR3nt: TGTGCCAGCAGTACCAGGAGCGAGCAGTACTTC; CDR3aa: CASSTRSEQYF
d_gene: TRBD1; j_gene: TRBJ1-5; abundance: .; v_gene: TRBV27; CDR3nt: TGTGCCAGCGGGTATCAGGGGGTTGGGCAGCCCCAGCATTTT; CDR3aa: CASGYQGVGQPQHF
d_gene: .; j_gene: TRBJ1-4; abundance: .; v_gene: TRBV18; CDR3nt: TGTGCCAGCTCACCCAGCAGGGGAAATGAAAAACTGTTTTTT; CDR3aa: CASSPSRGNEKLFF
d_gene: .; j_gene: TRBJ2-5; abundance: .; v_gene: TRBV7-9; CDR3nt: TGTGCCAGCAGCTTAGTGGCGGAGACCCAGTACTTC; CDR3aa: CASSLVAETQYF
d_gene: .; j_gene: TRBJ1-4; abundance: .; v_gene: TRBV7-9; CDR3nt: TGTGCCAGCAGCTCTAGCTTGGGTCAGGGCGTTAATGAAAAACTGTTTTTT; CDR3aa: CASSSSLGQGVNEKLFF
d_gene: TRBD2; j_gene: TRBJ2-1; abundance: .; v_gene: TRBV7-9; CDR3nt: TGTGCCAGCAGTCGTAAACTAGCGGGATACAATGAGCAGTTCTTC; CDR3aa: CASSRKLAGYNEQFF
d_gene: .; j_gene: TRBJ2-5; abundance: .; v_gene: TRBV2; CDR3nt: TGTGCCAGCAGTGGGACAGCCCTACAAGAGACCCAGTACTTC; CDR3aa: CASSGTALQETQYF
d_gene: TRBD1; j_gene: TRBJ1-2; abundance: .; v_gene: TRBV9; CDR3nt: TGTGCCAGCAGCGACCGGGACAGGGGGAACTATGGCTACACCTTC; CDR3aa: CASSDRDRGNYGYTF
d_gene: TRBD2; j_gene: TRBJ2-2; abundance: .; v_gene: TRBV10-3; CDR3nt: TGTGCCATCAGTGGTTGGCGGGGAGCCAGCGGGACTAGCGGGTTGGGCACCGGGGAGCTGTTTTTT; CDR3aa: CAISGWRGASGTSGLGTGELFF
d_gene: TRBD2; j_gene: TRBJ2-3; abundance: .; v_gene: TRBV4-3; CDR3nt: TGCGCCAGCAGCCAAGACAGACTAGCGACCGATACGCAGTATTTT; CDR3aa: CASSQDRLATDTQYF
d_gene: .; j_gene: TRBJ1-1; abundance: .; v_gene: TRBV19; CDR3nt: TGTGCCAGTAGTCTACAGGTAGGCACTGAAGCTTTCTTT; CDR3aa: CASSLQVGTEAFF